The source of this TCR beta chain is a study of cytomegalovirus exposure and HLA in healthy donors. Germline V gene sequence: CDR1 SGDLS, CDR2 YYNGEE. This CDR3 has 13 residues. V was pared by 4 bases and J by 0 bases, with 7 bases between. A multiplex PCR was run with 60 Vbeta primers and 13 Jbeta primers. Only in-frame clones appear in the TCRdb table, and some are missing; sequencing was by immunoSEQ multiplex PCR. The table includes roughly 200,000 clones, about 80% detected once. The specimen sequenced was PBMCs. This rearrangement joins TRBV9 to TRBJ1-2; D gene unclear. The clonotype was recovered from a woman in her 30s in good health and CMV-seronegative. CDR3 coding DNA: TGTGCCAGCAGCACAGAAGCTAACTATGGCTACACCTTC. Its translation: CASSTEANYGYTF.